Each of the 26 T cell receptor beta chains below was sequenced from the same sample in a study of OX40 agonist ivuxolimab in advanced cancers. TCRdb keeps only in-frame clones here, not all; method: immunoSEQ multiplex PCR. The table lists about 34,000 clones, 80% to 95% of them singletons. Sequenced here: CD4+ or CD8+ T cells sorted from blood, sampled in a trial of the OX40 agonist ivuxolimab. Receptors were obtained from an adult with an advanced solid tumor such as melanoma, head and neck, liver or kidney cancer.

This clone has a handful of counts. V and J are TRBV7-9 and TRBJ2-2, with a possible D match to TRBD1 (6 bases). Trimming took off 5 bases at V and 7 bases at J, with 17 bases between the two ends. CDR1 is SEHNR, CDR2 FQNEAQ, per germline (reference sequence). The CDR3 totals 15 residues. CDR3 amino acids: CASSTSGQFYGELFF. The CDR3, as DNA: TGTGCCAGCAGCACTTCGGGACAATTTTACGGGGAGCTGTTTTTT.

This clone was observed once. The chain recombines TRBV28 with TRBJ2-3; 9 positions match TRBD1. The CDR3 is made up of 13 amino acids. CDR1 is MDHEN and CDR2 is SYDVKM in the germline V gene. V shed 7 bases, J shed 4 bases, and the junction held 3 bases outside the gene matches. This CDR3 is CASIRTGADTQYF. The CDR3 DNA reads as TGTGCCAGCATCCGGACAGGGGCAGATACGCAGTATTTT.

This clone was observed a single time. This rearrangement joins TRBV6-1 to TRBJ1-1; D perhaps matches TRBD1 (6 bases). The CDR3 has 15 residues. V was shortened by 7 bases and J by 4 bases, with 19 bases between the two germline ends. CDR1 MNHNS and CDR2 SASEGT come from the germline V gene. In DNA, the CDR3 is TGTGCCAGCACACAGGGAGGGGGACCTATCACTGAAGCTTTCTTT. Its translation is CASTQGGGPITEAFF.

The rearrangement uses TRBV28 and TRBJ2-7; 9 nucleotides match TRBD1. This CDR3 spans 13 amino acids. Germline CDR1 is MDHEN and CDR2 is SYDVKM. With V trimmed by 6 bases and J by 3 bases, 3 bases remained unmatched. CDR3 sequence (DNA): TGTGCCAGCAGGGGACAGGGTTTCTACGAGCAGTACTTC. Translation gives CASRGQGFYEQYF. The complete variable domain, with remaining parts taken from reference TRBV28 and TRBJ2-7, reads DVKVTQSSRYLVKRTGEKVFLECVQDMDHENMFWYRQDPGLGLRLIYFSYDVKMKEKGDIPEGYSVSREKKERFSLILESASTNQTSMYLCASRGQGFYEQYFGPGTRLTVT.

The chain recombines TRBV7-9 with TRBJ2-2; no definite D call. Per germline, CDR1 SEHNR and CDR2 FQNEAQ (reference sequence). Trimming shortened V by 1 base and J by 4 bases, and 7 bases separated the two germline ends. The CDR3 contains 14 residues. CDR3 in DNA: TGTGCCAGCAGCTTAGTCAGATCCACCGGGGAGCTGTTTTTT. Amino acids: CASSLVRSTGELFF. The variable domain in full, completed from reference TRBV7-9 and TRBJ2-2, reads DTGVSQNPRHKITKRGQNVTFRCDPISEHNRLYWYRQTLGQGPEFLTYFQNEAQLEKSRLLSDRFSAERPKGSFSTLEIQRTEQGDSAMYLCASSLVRSTGELFFGEGSRLTVL.

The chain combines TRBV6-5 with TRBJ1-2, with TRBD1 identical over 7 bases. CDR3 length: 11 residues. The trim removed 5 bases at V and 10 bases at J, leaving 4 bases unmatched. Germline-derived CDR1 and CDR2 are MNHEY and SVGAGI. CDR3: CASSRTGDYTF. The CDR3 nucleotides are TGTGCCAGCAGTAGAACAGGGGACTACACCTTC.

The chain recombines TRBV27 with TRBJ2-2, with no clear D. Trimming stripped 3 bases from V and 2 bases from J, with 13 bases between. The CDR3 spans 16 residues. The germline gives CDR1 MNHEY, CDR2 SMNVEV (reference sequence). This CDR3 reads CASSFSGSYNTGELFF. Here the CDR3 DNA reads TGTGCCAGCAGTTTTAGTGGTTCCTATAACACCGGGGAGCTGTTTTTT.

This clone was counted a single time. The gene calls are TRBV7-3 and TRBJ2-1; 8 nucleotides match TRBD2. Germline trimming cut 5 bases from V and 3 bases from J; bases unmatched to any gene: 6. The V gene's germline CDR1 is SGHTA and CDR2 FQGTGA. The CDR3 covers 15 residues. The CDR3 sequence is CASSQRGGGYNEQFF. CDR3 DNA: TGTGCCAGCAGCCAACGGGGGGGCGGCTACAATGAGCAGTTCTTC.

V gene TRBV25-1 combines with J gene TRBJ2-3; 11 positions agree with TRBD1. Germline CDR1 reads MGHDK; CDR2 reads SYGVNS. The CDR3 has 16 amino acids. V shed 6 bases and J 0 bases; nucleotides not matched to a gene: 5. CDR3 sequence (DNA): TGTGCCAGCAGAGCTGGGACAGGGGGAAGCACAGATACGCAGTATTTT. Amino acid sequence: CASRAGTGGSTDTQYF.

The CDR3 DNA reads TGTGCCAGCAGTGAAGGAAGACAACGAGAGACCCAGTACTTC. Its protein is CASSEGRQRETQYF. This chain joins TRBV2 and TRBJ2-5, with D uncertain. The CDR3 contains 14 residues. Trimming took off 1 base at V and 4 bases at J, with 10 bases between the two ends. Germline assignment: CDR1 SNHLY and CDR2 FYNNEI.

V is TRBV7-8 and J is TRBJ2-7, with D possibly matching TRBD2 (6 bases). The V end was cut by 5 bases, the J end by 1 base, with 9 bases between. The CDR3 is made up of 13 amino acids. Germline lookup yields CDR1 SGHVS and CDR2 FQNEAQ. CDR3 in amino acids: CASSPRGSYEQYF. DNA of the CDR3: TGTGCCAGCAGCCCGCGGGGTTCCTACGAGCAGTACTTC.

CDR3 amino acids: CASSYSRGNTEAFF. The CDR3 DNA sequence: TGTGCCAGCAGTTACTCGAGAGGGAACACTGAAGCTTTCTTT. V usage is TRBV6-5 and J usage is TRBJ1-1; D is ambiguous. This CDR3 has 14 amino acids. Per the germline V gene, CDR1 is MNHEY and CDR2 is SVGAGI. V was trimmed by 0 bases and J by 1 base, leaving 6 bases between them.

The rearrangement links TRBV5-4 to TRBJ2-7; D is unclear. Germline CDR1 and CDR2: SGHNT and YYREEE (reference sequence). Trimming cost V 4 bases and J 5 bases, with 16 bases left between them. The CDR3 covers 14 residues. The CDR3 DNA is TGTGCCAGCAGCGCCGGAATGTCCCGGGACGAGCAGTACTTC. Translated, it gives CASSAGMSRDEQYF.

CDR3 coding DNA: TGTGCCAGCAGTGAGGAACAGTCCACTGAAGCTTTCTTT. It yields the protein CASSEEQSTEAFF. The V and J genes are TRBV2 and TRBJ1-1; D remains ambiguous. The germline gives CDR1 SNHLY, CDR2 FYNNEI. With 3 bases removed from V and 4 bases from J, the gap between germline ends came to 9 bases. The CDR3 runs to 13 residues. Based on the CDR3 plus reference TRBV2 and TRBJ1-1, the full variable domain is EPEVTQTPSHQVTQMGQEVILRCVPISNHLYFYWYRQILGQKVEFLVSFYNNEISEKSEIFDDQFSVERPDGSNFTLKIRSTKLEDSAMYFCASSEEQSTEAFFGQGTRLTVV.

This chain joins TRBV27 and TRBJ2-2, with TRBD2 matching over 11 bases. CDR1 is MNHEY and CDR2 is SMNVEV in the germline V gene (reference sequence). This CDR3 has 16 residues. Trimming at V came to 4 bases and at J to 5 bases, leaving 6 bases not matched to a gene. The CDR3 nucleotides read TGTGCCAGCAGTTCACTAGCGGGAGTCGGGACCGGGGAGCTGTTTTTT. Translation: CASSSLAGVGTGELFF.

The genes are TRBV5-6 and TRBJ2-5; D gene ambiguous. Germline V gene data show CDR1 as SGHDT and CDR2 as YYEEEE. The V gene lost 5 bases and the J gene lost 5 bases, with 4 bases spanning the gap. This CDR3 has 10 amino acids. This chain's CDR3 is CASRLETQYF. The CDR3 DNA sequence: TGTGCCAGCAGGCTGGAGACCCAGTACTTC.

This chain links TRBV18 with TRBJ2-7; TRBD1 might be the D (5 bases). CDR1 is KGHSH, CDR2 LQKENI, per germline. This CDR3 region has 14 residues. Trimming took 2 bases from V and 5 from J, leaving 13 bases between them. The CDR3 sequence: CASSPGAGQDEQYF. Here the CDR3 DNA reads TGTGCCAGCTCACCAGGCGCCGGACAAGACGAGCAGTACTTC.

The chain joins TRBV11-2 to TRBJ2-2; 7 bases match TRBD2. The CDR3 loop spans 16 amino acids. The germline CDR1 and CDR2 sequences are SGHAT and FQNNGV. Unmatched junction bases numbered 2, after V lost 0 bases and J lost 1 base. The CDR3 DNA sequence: TGTGCCAGCAGCTTAGAGGCTAGCGGGAACACCGGGGAGCTGTTTTTT. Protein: CASSLEASGNTGELFF.

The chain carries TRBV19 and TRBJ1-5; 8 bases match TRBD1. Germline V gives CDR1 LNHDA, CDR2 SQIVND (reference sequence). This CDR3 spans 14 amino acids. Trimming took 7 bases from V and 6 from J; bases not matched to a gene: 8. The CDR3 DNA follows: TGTGCCAGTACCCCCCAGGGGGCAGGTCAGCCCCAGCATTTT. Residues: CASTPQGAGQPQHF. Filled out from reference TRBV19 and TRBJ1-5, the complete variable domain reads DGGITQSPKYLFRKEGQNVTLSCEQNLNHDAMYWYRQDPGQGLRLIYYSQIVNDFQKGDIAEGYSVSREKKESFPLTVTSAQKNPTAFYLCASTPQGAGQPQHFGDGTRLSIL.

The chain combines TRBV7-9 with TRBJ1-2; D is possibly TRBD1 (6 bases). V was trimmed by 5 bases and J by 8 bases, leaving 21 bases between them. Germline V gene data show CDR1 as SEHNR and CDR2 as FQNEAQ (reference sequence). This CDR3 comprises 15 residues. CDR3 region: CASSMGAQGSRGYTF. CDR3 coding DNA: TGTGCCAGCAGCATGGGGGCGCAGGGGTCGAGAGGCTACACCTTC.

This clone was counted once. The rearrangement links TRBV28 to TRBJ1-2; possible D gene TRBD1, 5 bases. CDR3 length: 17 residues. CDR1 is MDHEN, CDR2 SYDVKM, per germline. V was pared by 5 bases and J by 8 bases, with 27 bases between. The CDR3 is CASSPTTLLRGGRGYTF. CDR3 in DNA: TGTGCCAGCAGTCCTACTACCCTTCTTCGGGGGGGTAGAGGCTACACCTTC.

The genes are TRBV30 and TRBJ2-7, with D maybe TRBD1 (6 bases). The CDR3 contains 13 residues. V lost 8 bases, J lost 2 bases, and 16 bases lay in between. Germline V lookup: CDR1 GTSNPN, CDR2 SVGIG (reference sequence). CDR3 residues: CAGSRGYPYEQYF. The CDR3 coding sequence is TGTGCCGGCTCCAGGGGTTACCCCTACGAGCAGTACTTC.

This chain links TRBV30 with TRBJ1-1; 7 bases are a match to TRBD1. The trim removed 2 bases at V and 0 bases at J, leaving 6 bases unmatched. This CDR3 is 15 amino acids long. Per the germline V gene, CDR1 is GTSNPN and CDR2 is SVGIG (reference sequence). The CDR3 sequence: CAWSPRTGMNTEAFF. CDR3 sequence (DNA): TGTGCCTGGAGTCCTCGGACAGGAATGAACACTGAAGCTTTCTTT.

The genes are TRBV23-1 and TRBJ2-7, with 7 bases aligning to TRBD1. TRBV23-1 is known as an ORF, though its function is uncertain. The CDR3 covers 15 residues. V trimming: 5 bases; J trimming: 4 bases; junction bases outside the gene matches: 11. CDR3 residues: CASSIFRGKGYEQYF. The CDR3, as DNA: TGCGCCAGCAGTATCTTCAGGGGGAAGGGGTACGAGCAGTACTTC.

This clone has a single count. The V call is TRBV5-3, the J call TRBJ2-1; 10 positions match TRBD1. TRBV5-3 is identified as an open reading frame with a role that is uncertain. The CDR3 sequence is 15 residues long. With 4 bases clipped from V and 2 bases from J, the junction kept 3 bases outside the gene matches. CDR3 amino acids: CARSGDRGPYNEQFF. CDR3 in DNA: TGTGCCAGAAGCGGTGACAGGGGGCCCTACAATGAGCAGTTCTTC.

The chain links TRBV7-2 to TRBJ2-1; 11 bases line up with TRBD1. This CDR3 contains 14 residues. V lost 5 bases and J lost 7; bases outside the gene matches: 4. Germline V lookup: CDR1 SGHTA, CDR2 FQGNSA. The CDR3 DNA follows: TGTGCCAGCAGCGGACAGGGGGCCCTGAATGAGCAGTTCTTC. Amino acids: CASSGQGALNEQFF.